In its sample, the clone carrying this T cell receptor beta chain was seen many times. Its cognate antigen is unknown. This specimen belongs to a study of cytotoxic CD8 clonotypes in ibrutinib-treated CLL. Assay: immunoSEQ multiplex PCR; the TCRdb copy retains only in-frame clones and omits some. The data show some 200,000 clones, 79% seen once. Study results and limitations: Patients had baseline clonality above age-matched healthy donors, and this clonality moved with circulating CD8+ T-cell counts. Under treatment, the uncommon public clonotypes either contracted or remained stable.

V gave up 8 bases and J gave up 3 bases, with 13 bases separating them. The CDR3 consists of 13 residues. Looked up from germline, CDR1 is LNHDA and CDR2 is SQIVND (reference sequence). Source: PBMCs, taken after 12 months of ibrutinib treatment. The V and J genes are TRBV19 and TRBJ1-1; a weak D match, TRBD1 (6 bases). The sequence was collected from a human donor with chronic lymphocytic leukemia. The CDR3 sequence: CASGQKGDTEAFF. The CDR3 DNA follows: TGTGCCAGTGGACAGAAAGGTGACACTGAAGCTTTCTTT. Using reference TRBV19 and TRBJ1-1 for the parts outside the CDR3, the full variable domain is DGGITQSPKYLFRKEGQNVTLSCEQNLNHDAMYWYRQDPGQGLRLIYYSQIVNDFQKGDIAEGYSVSREKKESFPLTVTSAQKNPTAFYLCASGQKGDTEAFFGQGTRLTVV.